The TCR beta chain under discussion was sequenced for a study of T cells in Graves' hyperthyroidism and ophthalmopathy. Researchers amplified the TCR beta CDR3 regions from RNA transcripts. HTBI primers were employed in a first-round RT-PCR of the TCR CDR3. Using its own MiXCR run on the multiplex PCR reads, TCRdb lists one record per CDR3 protein. The table includes 300,000 to 450,000 distinct CDR3 sequences, about 13% detected once. Germline V lookup: CDR1 LGHNA, CDR2 YSLEER. The CDR3 consists of 15 residues. V lost 6 bases and J lost 0, with 12 bases in between. Source material: blood. The origin of this receptor is a woman aged 18 to 35 with Graves' hyperthyroidism. V and J are TRBV4-3 and TRBJ1-3, with D unclear. The CDR3 loop reads CASSPGLVSGNTIYF. CDR3 nucleotide sequence: TGCGCCAGCAGTCCAGGCTTAGTCTCTGGAAACACCATATATTTT.